The clone carrying this T cell receptor beta chain was seen a single time. Between the trimmed V and J ends, which lost 4 bases and 7 bases, there was a span of 19 bases. Germline CDR1 MDHEN, CDR2 SYDVKM. There are 15 residues in the CDR3. Authors' methods: There were no quality scores in the junction-only immunoSEQ sequences, so filtering differed. Libraries were prepared by immunoSEQ multiplex PCR; TCRdb keeps only in-frame clonotypes and omits some of them. Clone size and the V and J calls come from that table; the DNA yielded D and trimming. The table records some 2 million clones, roughly 94% of them present only once. This sample stems from a study of shared clonotypes between healthy human individuals.

Sequenced sample: naive CD4+ T cells sorted from blood. The subset is: CD45RA+ positively selected. The clonotype originates from a man between 18 and 29 years old in good health. V is TRBV28 and J is TRBJ1-2; D may be TRBD1 (6 bases). The CDR3 nucleotides are TGTGCCAGCAGTTCCCCAATATTGGGGGGCTCTGGCTACACCTTC. Translation: CASSSPILGGSGYTF.